These 2 T cell receptor beta chains originate from one sample sequenced in a study of blood T cell repertoires in COVID-19. The repertoire was sequenced with immunoSEQ multiplex PCR; TCRdb's copy has only in-frame clones and lacks some. Of about 220,000 clones listed, more than 75% are singletons. Sequenced input: peripheral blood. These receptors all stem from a man in his fifties who had recovered from COVID-19.

CDR3 in amino acids: CASSMGSGELDYEQYF. In DNA form, the CDR3 reads TGTGCCAGTAGTATGGGAAGCGGGGAATTGGACTACGAGCAGTACTTC. The V gene is TRBV19, the J gene TRBJ2-7, with 7 bases lining up with TRBD2. Germline V lookup: CDR1 LNHDA, CDR2 SQIVND (reference sequence). The V gene end was trimmed by 3 bases and the J gene end by 3 bases; junction bases not matched to a gene: 11. This CDR3 region has 16 residues.

This clone was detected only once. The J gene is TRBJ2-1, the V gene TRBV24-1, with 8 bases aligning to TRBD2. The CDR3 is 13 residues long. V dropped 9 bases and J dropped 6; count of bases not matched to a gene: 6. CDR1 and CDR2 from the germline V gene are KGHDR and SFDVKD. CDR3 in DNA: TGTGCCACCGGTGTGGGACTAGTCAATGAGCAGTTCTTC. The encoded protein is CATGVGLVNEQFF.